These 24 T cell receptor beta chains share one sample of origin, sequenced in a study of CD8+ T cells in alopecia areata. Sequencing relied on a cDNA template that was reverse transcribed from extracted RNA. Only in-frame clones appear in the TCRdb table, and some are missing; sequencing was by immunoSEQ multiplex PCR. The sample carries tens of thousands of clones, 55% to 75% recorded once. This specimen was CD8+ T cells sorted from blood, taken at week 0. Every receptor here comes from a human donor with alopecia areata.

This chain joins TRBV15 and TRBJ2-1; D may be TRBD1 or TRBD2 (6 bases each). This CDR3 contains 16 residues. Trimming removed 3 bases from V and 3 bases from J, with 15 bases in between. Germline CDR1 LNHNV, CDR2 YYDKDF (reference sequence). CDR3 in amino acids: CATSSNRDWNYNEQFF. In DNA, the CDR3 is TGTGCCACCAGCAGTAACAGGGACTGGAACTACAATGAGCAGTTCTTC.

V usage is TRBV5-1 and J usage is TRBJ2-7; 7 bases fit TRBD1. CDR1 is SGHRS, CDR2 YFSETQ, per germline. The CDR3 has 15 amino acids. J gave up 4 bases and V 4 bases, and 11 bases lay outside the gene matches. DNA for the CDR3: TGCGCCAGCAGCCCCGCACAGGGGCTTCTTTACGAGCAGTACTTC. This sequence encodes CASSPAQGLLYEQYF.

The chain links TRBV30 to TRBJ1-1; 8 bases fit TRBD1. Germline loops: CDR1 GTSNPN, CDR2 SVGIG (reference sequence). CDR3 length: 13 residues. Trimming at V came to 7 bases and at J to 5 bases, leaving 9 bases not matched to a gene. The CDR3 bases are TGTGCCTCCATGACAGGGGTAGGTACTGAAGCTTTCTTT. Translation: CASMTGVGTEAFF.

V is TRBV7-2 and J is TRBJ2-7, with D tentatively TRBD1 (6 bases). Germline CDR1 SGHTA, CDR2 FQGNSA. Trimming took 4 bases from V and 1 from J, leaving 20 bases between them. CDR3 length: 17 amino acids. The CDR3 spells CASSSGPGAGLSYEQYF. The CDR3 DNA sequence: TGTGCCAGCAGCTCCGGGCCAGGGGCTGGGTTATCCTACGAGCAGTACTTC. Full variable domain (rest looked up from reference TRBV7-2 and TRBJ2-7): GAGVSQSPSNKVTEKGKDVELRCDPISGHTALYWYRQSLGQGLEFLIYFQGNSAPDKSGLPSDRFSAERTGGSVSTLTIQRTQQEDSAVYLCASSSGPGAGLSYEQYFGPGTRLTVT.

CDR3 DNA: TGTGCCACCAGCCGGACGGCAGGGGGCAATCAGCCCCAGCATTTT. This encodes CATSRTAGGNQPQHF. The chain joins TRBV15 to TRBJ1-5, with D perhaps matching TRBD1 (6 bases). Germline assignment: CDR1 LNHNV and CDR2 YYDKDF (reference sequence). The V end was cut by 5 bases, the J end by 2 bases, with 13 bases between. CDR3 length equals 15 residues. Drawing the rest from reference TRBV15 and TRBJ1-5, the complete variable domain is DAMVIQNPRYQVTQFGKPVTLSCSQTLNHNVMYWYQQKSSQAPKLLFHYYDKDFNNEADTPDNFQSRRPNTSFCFLDIRSPGLGDTAMYLCATSRTAGGNQPQHFGDGTRLSIL.

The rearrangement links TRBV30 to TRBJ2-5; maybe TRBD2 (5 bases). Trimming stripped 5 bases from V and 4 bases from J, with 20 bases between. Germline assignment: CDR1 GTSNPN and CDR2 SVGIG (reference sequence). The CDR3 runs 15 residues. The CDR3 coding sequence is TGTGCCTGGTGCTGGGCGGGCCTGCCTGGAGAGACCCAGTACTTC. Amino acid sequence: CAWCWAGLPGETQYF.

CDR3 sequence: CASKVSGTFLYEQFF. The DNA for the CDR3 is TGTGCCAGCAAGGTGTCGGGGACATTTCTCTATGAGCAGTTCTTC. The chain couples TRBV2 to TRBJ2-1; D perhaps matches TRBD1 (6 bases). With 7 bases removed from V and 8 bases from J, the gap between germline ends came to 21 bases. Germline assignment: CDR1 SNHLY and CDR2 FYNNEI. This CDR3 is 15 amino acids long. The variable domain in full, completed from reference TRBV2 and TRBJ2-1, reads EPEVTQTPSHQVTQMGQEVILRCVPISNHLYFYWYRQILGQKVEFLVSFYNNEISEKSEIFDDQFSVERPDGSNFTLKIRSTKLEDSAMYFCASKVSGTFLYEQFFGPGTRLTVL.

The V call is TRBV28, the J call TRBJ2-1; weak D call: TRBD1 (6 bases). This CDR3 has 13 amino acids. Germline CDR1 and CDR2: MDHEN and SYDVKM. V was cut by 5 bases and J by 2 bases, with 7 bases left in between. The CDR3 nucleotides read TGTGCCAGCAGTAGGGGGACCTACAATGAGCAGTTCTTC. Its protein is CASSRGTYNEQFF.

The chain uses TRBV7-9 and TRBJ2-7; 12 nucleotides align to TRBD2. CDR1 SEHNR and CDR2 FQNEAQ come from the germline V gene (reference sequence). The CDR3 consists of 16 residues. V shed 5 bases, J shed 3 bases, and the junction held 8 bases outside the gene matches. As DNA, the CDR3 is TGTGCCAGCAGCCCCCCCACTAGCGGGAGGCACTACGAGCAGTACTTC. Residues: CASSPPTSGRHYEQYF.

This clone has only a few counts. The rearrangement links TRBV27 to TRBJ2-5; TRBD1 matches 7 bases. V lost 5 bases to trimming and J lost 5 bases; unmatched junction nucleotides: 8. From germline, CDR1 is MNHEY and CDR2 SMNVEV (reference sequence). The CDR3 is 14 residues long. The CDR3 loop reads CASSKSRRGETQYF. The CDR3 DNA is TGTGCCAGCAGTAAATCGCGCAGGGGGGAGACCCAGTACTTC.

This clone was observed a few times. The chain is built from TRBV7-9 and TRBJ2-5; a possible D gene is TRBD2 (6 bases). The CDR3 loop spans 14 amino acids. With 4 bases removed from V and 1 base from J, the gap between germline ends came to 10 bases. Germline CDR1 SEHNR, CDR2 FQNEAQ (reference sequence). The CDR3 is CASSSGGIQETQYF. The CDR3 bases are TGTGCCAGCAGCTCTGGAGGGATCCAAGAGACCCAGTACTTC.

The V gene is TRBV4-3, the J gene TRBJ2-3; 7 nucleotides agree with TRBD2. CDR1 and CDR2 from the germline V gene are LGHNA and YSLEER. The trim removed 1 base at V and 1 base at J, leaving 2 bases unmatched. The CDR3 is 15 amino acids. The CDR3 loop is CASSQVRGGTDTQYF. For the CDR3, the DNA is TGCGCCAGCAGCCAAGTCCGGGGGGGCACAGATACGCAGTATTTT.

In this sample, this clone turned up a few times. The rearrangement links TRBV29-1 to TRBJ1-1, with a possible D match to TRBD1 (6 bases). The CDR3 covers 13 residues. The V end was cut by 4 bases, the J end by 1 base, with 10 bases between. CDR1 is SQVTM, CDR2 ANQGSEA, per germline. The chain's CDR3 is CSVVEGGNTEAFF. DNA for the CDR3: TGCAGCGTTGTAGAGGGGGGGAACACTGAAGCTTTCTTT. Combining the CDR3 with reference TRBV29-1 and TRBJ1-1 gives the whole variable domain SAVISQKPSRDICQRGTSLTIQCQVDSQVTMMFWYRQQPGQSLTLIATANQGSEATYESGFVIDKFPISRPNLTFSTLTVSNMSPEDSSIYLCSVVEGGNTEAFFGQGTRLTVV.

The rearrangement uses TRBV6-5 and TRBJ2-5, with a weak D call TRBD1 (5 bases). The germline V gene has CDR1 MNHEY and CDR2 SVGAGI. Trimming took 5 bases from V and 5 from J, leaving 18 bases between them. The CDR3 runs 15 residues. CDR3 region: CASSPGRVRQETQYF. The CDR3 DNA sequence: TGTGCCAGCAGTCCTGGACGGGTGAGACAGGAGACCCAGTACTTC.

CDR3 residues: CATSRDVGSSYEQYF. CDR3 DNA: TGTGCCACCAGCAGAGATGTGGGGAGCTCCTACGAGCAGTACTTC. The chain carries TRBV15 and TRBJ2-7; weak D call: TRBD2 (5 bases). Germline lookup yields CDR1 LNHNV and CDR2 YYDKDF (reference sequence). CDR3 length: 15 residues. The ends were cut back, 0 bases at V and 0 bases at J, with 9 bases in the middle.

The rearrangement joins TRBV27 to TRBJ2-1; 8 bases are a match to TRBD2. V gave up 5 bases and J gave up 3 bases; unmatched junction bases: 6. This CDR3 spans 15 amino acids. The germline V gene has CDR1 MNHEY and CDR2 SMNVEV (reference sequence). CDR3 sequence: CASSPQRGGYNEQFF. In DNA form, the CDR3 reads TGTGCCAGCAGTCCCCAACGGGGGGGCTACAATGAGCAGTTCTTC.

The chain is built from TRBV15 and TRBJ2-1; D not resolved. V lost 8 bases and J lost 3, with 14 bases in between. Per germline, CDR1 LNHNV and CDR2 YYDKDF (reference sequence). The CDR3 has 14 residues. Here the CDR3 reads CATESGRNYNEQFF. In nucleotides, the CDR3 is TGTGCCACCGAGAGTGGACGGAACTACAATGAGCAGTTCTTC.

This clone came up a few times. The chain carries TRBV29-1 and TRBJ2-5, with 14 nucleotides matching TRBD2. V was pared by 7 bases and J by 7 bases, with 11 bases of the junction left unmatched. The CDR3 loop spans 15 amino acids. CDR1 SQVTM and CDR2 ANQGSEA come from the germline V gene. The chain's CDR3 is CSDLTSGGAFATQYF. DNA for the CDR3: TGCAGCGACCTGACTAGCGGGGGGGCCTTCGCGACCCAGTACTTC.

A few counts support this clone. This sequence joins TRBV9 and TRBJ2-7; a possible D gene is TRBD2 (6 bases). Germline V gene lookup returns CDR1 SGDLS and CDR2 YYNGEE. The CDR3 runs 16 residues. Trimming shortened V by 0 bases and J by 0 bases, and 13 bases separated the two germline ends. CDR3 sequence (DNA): TGTGCCAGCAGCGTAGGGAGGGCGGAGATCTCCTACGAGCAGTACTTC. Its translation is CASSVGRAEISYEQYF.

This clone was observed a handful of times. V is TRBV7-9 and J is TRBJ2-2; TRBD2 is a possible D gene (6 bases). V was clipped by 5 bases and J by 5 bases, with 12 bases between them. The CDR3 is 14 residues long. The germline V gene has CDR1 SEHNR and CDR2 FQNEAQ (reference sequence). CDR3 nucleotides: TGTGCCAGCAGCCCGGGAGAGGGGACCGGGGAGCTGTTTTTT. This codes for CASSPGEGTGELFF.

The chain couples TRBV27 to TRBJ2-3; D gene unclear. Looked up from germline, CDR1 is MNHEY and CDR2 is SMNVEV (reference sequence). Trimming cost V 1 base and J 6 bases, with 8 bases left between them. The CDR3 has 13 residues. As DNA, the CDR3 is TGTGCCAGCAGTTTATTTTATGGTGATACGCAGTATTTT. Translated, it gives CASSLFYGDTQYF.

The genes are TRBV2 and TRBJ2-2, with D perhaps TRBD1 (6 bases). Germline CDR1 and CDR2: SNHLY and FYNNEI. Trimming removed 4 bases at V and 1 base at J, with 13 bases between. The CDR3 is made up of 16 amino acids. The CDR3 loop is CASSGPGDKNTGELFF. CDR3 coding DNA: TGTGCCAGCAGTGGCCCCGGGGACAAGAACACCGGGGAGCTGTTTTTT.

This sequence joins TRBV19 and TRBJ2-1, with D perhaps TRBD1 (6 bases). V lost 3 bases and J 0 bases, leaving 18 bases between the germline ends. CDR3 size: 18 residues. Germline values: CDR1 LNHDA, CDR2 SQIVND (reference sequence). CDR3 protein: CASSIGSGVASSYNEQFF. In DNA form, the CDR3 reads TGTGCCAGTAGTATTGGATCAGGGGTCGCTAGCTCCTACAATGAGCAGTTCTTC.

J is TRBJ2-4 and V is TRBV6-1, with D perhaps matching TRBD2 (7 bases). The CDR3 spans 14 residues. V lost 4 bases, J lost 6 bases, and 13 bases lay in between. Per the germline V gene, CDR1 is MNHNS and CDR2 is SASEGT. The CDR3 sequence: CASSAGGTLNIQYF. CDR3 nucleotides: TGTGCCAGCAGTGCCGGGGGGACATTAAACATTCAGTACTTC.